The present T cell receptor (beta chain) was sequenced within a study of T cell changes during pregnancy in multiple sclerosis. Sequencing used immunoSEQ multiplex PCR; TCRdb keeps in-frame clones, though not all of them. The sample yields about 41,000 clones, around nine tenths seen once. The germline CDR1 and CDR2 sequences are SGHAT and FQNNGV. This CDR3 region has 15 residues. V and J are TRBV11-2 and TRBJ2-5; a possible D gene is TRBD2 (7 bases). Gene TRBJ2-7 matches the end of the DNA better, so the J call may be wrong. The sample in question was CD8+ T cells from peripheral blood mononuclear cells, obtained in the third trimester of pregnancy. The sequence was collected from a female donor with multiple sclerosis, enrolled in a pregnancy study. CDR3 protein: CASSLGGGASYEQYF. CDR3 bases: TGTGCCAGCAGCTTAGGTGGGGGGGCCTCCTACGAGCAGTACTTC.